This note documents a single TCR beta chain sequence. These data belong to a study of preoperative IRX-2 immunotherapy in early breast cancer. The treatment denotes: preoperative locoregional IRX-2 cytokine immunotherapy. Samples came from a phase Ib trial of preoperative locoregional IRX-2 cytokine immunotherapy. Assay: immunoSEQ multiplex PCR; the TCRdb copy retains only in-frame clones and omits some. The sample has around 6,000 clones; roughly 70% are singletons. The CDR3 loop spans 17 amino acids. After removal of 7 bases from V and 3 bases from J, the junction contained 7 bases not matched to a gene. Germline lookup yields CDR1 WSHSY and CDR2 SAAADI.

The source of this sequence is a human donor with breast cancer. This sequence joins TRBV10-2 and TRBJ2-1; TRBD2 aligns across 15 bases. The source material was tumor tissue, sampled before IRX-2 immunotherapy. In DNA form, the CDR3 reads TGCGCCAGCACCAAACCGGGACTAGCGGGGGGCTACAATGAGCAGTTCTTC. This gives the protein CASTKPGLAGGYNEQFF.